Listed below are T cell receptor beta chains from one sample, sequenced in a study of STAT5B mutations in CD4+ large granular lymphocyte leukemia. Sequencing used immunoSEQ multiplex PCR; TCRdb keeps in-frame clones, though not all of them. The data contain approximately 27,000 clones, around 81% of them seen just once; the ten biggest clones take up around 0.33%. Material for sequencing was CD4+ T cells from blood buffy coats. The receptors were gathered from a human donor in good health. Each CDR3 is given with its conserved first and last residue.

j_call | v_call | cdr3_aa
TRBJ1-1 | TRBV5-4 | CASSTTGRNTEAFF
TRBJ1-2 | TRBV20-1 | CREGGQYGYTF
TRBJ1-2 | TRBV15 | CATSPQTGYGYTF
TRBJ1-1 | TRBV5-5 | CASSSQGVRTEAFF
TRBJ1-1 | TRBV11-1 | CASSLVRGMTEAFF
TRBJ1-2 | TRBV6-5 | CASSYSGNYGYTF
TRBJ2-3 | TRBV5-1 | CASSSDSVRVDTQYF
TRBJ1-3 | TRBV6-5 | CASGTFGNTIYF
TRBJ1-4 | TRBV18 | CASSPIGAGAGEKLFF
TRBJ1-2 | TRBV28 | CASSLQGRQNYGYTF
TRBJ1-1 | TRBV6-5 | CASSANANMNTEAFF
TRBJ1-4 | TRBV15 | CATSRDSHPTNEKLFF
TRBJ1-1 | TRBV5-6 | CASSYPDRNTEAFF
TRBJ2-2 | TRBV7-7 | CASSLEIGELFF
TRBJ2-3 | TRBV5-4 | CASMIRGRADTQYF
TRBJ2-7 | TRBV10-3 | CAISDNKREQYF
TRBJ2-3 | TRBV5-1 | CASSPGQGFADTQYF
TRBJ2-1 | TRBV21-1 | CASTSPGGSNNEQFF
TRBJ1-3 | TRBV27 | CASSLFGPTRTSGNTIYF
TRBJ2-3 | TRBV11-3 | CASSPDRDPDTQYF
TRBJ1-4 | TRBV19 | CASSRSEKLFF
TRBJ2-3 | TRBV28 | CASSLSGLLVDTQYF
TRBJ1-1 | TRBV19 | CASSNARDWTSMNTEAFF
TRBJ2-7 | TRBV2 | CVTRDFYEQYF
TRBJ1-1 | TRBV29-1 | CSAGTANTEAFF
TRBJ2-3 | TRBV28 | CASSTAPGTGGSDTQYF
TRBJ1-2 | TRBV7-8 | CASSSGVPYGYTF
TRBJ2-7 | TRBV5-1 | CASSLRGTPSYEQYF
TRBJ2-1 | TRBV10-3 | CALSQGLSEQFF
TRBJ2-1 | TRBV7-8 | CASSLEGWGRRRRGNEQFF
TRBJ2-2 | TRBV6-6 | CASSYLSGELFF
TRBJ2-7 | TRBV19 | CASSLGLAGPYEQYF
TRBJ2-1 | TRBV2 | CASSGQSSYNEQFF